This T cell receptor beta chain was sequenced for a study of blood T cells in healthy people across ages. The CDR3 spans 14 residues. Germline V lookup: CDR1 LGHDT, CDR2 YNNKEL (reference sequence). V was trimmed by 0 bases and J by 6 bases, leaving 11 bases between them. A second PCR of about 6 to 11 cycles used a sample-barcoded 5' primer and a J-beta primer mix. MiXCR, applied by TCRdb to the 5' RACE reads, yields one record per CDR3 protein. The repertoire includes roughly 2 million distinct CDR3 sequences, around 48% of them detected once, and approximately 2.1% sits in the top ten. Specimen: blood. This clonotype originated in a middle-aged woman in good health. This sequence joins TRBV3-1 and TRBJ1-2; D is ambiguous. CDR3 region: CASSQDPDLDGYTF. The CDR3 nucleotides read TGTGCCAGCAGCCAAGATCCAGACTTGGATGGCTACACCTTC.